The source of this TCR beta chain is a study of blood T cells in healthy people across ages. Every sample had a minimum of 6 million PBMCs isolated. Germline V lookup: CDR1 LGHNT, CDR2 FRNRAP. V lost 3 bases and J lost 2, with 2 bases in between. The length of the CDR3 is 12 residues. Using a J-beta primer mix together with a sample-barcoded 5' primer, a second PCR was run for roughly 7 to 12 cycles. Each cDNA molecule, via a template-switch adaptor with 12 random nucleotides, was tagged. Every sample gave at least 2.5 million paired-end reads containing CDR3. Using its own MiXCR run on the 5' RACE reads, TCRdb lists one record per CDR3 protein. The repertoire holds hundreds of thousands of distinct CDR3 sequences, with approximately 49% as singletons.

Sequencing was done on a sample of blood. V usage is TRBV12-5 and J usage is TRBJ2-4; D not resolved. The sequence was obtained from a woman aged 55 to 70 in good health. CDR3 nucleotide sequence: TGTGCTAGTGGTTTTTCCAAAAACATTCAGTACTTC. This encodes CASGFSKNIQYF. The complete variable domain, with remaining parts taken from reference TRBV12-5 and TRBJ2-4, reads DARVTQTPRHKVTEMGQEVTMRCQPILGHNTVFWYRQTMMQGLELLAYFRNRAPLDDSGMPKDRFSAEMPDATLATLKIQPSEPRDSAVYFCASGFSKNIQYFGAGTRLSVL.